A selection of T cell receptor beta chains follows, all from one sample in a study of shared clonotypes between healthy human individuals. Clones were sequenced by immunoSEQ multiplex PCR, and TCRdb holds only the in-frame ones, with some missing. The sample holds roughly 2.2 million clones, 85% to 95% seen once. Sequencing was carried out using naive CD4+ T cells from PBMCs. All receptors come from a man between 18 and 29 years old in good health. Some clones in this sample may be carry-over from other donors' samples. Each CDR3 is given with its conserved first and last residue. Fields, in order: CDR3 protein, J gene, CDR3 length, V gene, clone size. Expanded clones are given a class, and other clones once, few, many or no size at all.

CDR3 protein: CASGVWREYSDTQYF
J gene: TRBJ2-3
CDR3 length: 15
V gene: TRBV5-4
clone size: NA

CDR3 protein: CASSLDRGRLPQHF
J gene: TRBJ1-5
CDR3 length: 14
V gene: TRBV2
clone size: NA

CDR3 protein: CSARSLAGAYF
J gene: TRBJ2-7
CDR3 length: 11
V gene: TRBV20-1
clone size: NA

CDR3 protein: CASSQDGPDTQYF
J gene: TRBJ2-3
CDR3 length: 13
V gene: TRBV4-3
clone size: NA

CDR3 protein: CASSFRASGNTIYF
J gene: TRBJ1-3
CDR3 length: 14
V gene: TRBV5-6
clone size: NA

CDR3 protein: CASSSDLTSGSDRSYNEQFF
J gene: TRBJ2-1
CDR3 length: 20
V gene: TRBV5-1
clone size: NA

CDR3 protein: CASIRTGGGKGYTF
J gene: TRBJ1-2
CDR3 length: 14
V gene: TRBV28
clone size: NA

CDR3 protein: CASSQVIPGTSGSMTYNEQFF
J gene: TRBJ2-1
CDR3 length: 21
V gene: TRBV14
clone size: NA

CDR3 protein: CASSEEGYGYTF
J gene: TRBJ1-2
CDR3 length: 12
V gene: TRBV6-1
clone size: once

CDR3 protein: CASGLRWGSSTDTQYF
J gene: TRBJ2-3
CDR3 length: 16
V gene: TRBV5-4
clone size: NA

CDR3 protein: CAWSGGGLNEKLFF
J gene: TRBJ1-4
CDR3 length: 14
V gene: TRBV30
clone size: NA

CDR3 protein: CASSVGSGGNTGELFF
J gene: TRBJ2-2
CDR3 length: 16
V gene: TRBV9
clone size: NA

CDR3 protein: CASSLGPGVYGYTF
J gene: TRBJ1-2
CDR3 length: 14
V gene: TRBV11-2
clone size: NA

CDR3 protein: CASSQDLGRQYF
J gene: TRBJ2-5
CDR3 length: 12
V gene: TRBV4-1
clone size: NA

CDR3 protein: CASSPGRSQETQYF
J gene: TRBJ2-5
CDR3 length: 14
V gene: TRBV7-3
clone size: NA

CDR3 protein: CASSPGTFQETQYF
J gene: TRBJ2-5
CDR3 length: 14
V gene: TRBV5-4
clone size: NA

CDR3 protein: CASSEAWGADYEQYF
J gene: TRBJ2-7
CDR3 length: 15
V gene: TRBV6-1
clone size: NA

CDR3 protein: CAISEYIDGYTF
J gene: TRBJ1-2
CDR3 length: 12
V gene: TRBV10-3
clone size: NA

CDR3 protein: CASSQVLKRQGAGKLFF
J gene: TRBJ1-4
CDR3 length: 17
V gene: TRBV4-2
clone size: NA

CDR3 protein: CASSLRGPRSPGANVLTF
J gene: TRBJ2-6
CDR3 length: 18
V gene: TRBV7-3
clone size: once

CDR3 protein: CASSVTGTSGINEQFF
J gene: TRBJ2-1
CDR3 length: 16
V gene: TRBV10-1
clone size: NA

CDR3 protein: CASSPRTSGNEQFF
J gene: TRBJ2-1
CDR3 length: 14
V gene: TRBV18
clone size: NA

CDR3 protein: CARQGGLNTEAFF
J gene: TRBJ1-1
CDR3 length: 13
V gene: TRBV30
clone size: NA

CDR3 protein: CASRYLAGGPAETQYF
J gene: TRBJ2-5
CDR3 length: 16
V gene: TRBV11-2
clone size: NA

CDR3 protein: CASSARDRTYAGQPGTQYF
J gene: TRBJ2-5
CDR3 length: 19
V gene: TRBV9
clone size: once

CDR3 protein: CASSSGLAGESDTQYF
J gene: TRBJ2-3
CDR3 length: 16
V gene: TRBV7-9
clone size: NA

CDR3 protein: CASSPRTGSSRLNEKLFF
J gene: TRBJ1-4
CDR3 length: 18
V gene: TRBV5-1
clone size: NA

CDR3 protein: CASSQQGDMNTEAFF
J gene: TRBJ1-1
CDR3 length: 15
V gene: TRBV18
clone size: NA

CDR3 protein: CASTRQGANTGELFF
J gene: TRBJ2-2
CDR3 length: 15
V gene: TRBV25-1
clone size: NA

CDR3 protein: CASRTRDLSYEQYF
J gene: TRBJ2-7
CDR3 length: 14
V gene: TRBV2
clone size: once

CDR3 protein: CASSPRGQDTGANVLTF
J gene: TRBJ2-6
CDR3 length: 17
V gene: TRBV18
clone size: NA

CDR3 protein: CAWSGRYEQYF
J gene: TRBJ2-7
CDR3 length: 11
V gene: TRBV30
clone size: once

CDR3 protein: CASSLTKSIGWDSSLGTGELFF
J gene: TRBJ2-2
CDR3 length: 22
V gene: TRBV7-3
clone size: NA

CDR3 protein: CASSSYRRETQYF
J gene: TRBJ2-5
CDR3 length: 13
V gene: TRBV6-5
clone size: few

CDR3 protein: CAISEARTGNTGELFF
J gene: TRBJ2-2
CDR3 length: 16
V gene: TRBV10-3
clone size: once

CDR3 protein: CASEKGGSYEQYF
J gene: NA
CDR3 length: 13
V gene: TRBV7-9
clone size: NA

CDR3 protein: CASSLGLTVTDTQYF
J gene: TRBJ2-3
CDR3 length: 15
V gene: TRBV5-1
clone size: NA

CDR3 protein: CASGQDSYEQYF
J gene: TRBJ2-7
CDR3 length: 12
V gene: TRBV7-9
clone size: NA

CDR3 protein: CASSRTSGRYEQYF
J gene: TRBJ2-7
CDR3 length: 14
V gene: TRBV7-9
clone size: NA

CDR3 protein: CASSPPLGKGTEAFF
J gene: TRBJ1-1
CDR3 length: 15
V gene: TRBV18
clone size: once

CDR3 protein: CASSQGYQETQYF
J gene: TRBJ2-5
CDR3 length: 13
V gene: TRBV18
clone size: NA

CDR3 protein: CASSFLAGVTYNEQFF
J gene: TRBJ2-1
CDR3 length: 16
V gene: TRBV5-4
clone size: NA

CDR3 protein: CASSFGGTSGTYEQYF
J gene: TRBJ2-7
CDR3 length: 16
V gene: TRBV5-4
clone size: NA

CDR3 protein: CSVGGQGSFGEQYF
J gene: TRBJ2-7
CDR3 length: 14
V gene: TRBV29-1
clone size: NA

CDR3 protein: CASSLAGIGETQYF
J gene: TRBJ2-5
CDR3 length: 14
V gene: TRBV7-3
clone size: NA

CDR3 protein: CASSPDDRGGYTF
J gene: TRBJ1-2
CDR3 length: 13
V gene: TRBV5-1
clone size: NA

CDR3 protein: CAWRETGGTEAFF
J gene: TRBJ1-1
CDR3 length: 13
V gene: TRBV30
clone size: NA

CDR3 protein: CASSIGGQNSEQYF
J gene: TRBJ2-7
CDR3 length: 14
V gene: TRBV7-7
clone size: NA

CDR3 protein: CASSLGQGFSYEQYF
J gene: TRBJ2-7
CDR3 length: 15
V gene: TRBV5-8
clone size: NA

CDR3 protein: CASSQDDRKGYTEAFF
J gene: TRBJ1-1
CDR3 length: 16
V gene: TRBV4-1
clone size: NA